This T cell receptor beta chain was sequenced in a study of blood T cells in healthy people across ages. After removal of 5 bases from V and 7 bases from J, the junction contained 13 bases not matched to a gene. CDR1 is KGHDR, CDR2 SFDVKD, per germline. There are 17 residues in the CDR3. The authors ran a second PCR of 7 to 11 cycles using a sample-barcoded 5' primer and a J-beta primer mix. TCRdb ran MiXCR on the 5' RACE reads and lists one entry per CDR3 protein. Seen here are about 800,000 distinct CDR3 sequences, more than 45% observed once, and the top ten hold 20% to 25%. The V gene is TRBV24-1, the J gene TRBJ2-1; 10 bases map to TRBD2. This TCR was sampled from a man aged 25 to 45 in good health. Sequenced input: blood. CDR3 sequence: CATSGGTQREGGNEQFF. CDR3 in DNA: TGTGCCACCAGTGGGGGGACCCAGCGGGAGGGAGGTAATGAGCAGTTCTTC.